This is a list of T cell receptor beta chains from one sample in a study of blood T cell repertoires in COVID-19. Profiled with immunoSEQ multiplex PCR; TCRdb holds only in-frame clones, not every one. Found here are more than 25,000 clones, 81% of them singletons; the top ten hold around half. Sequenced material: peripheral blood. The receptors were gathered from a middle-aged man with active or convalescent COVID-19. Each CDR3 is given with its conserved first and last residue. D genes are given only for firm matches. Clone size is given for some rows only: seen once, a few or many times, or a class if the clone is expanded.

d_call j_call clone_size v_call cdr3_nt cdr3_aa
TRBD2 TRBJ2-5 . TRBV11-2 TGTGCCAGCAGCTTTAGCGGGGGGGCCGGGGAGACCCAGTACTTC CASSFSGGAGETQYF
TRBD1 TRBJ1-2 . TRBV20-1 TGCAGTGCTAGTCCCTACGACAGGGCTTATGGCTACACCTTC CSASPYDRAYGYTF
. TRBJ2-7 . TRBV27 TGTGCCAGCAGTTTACAGGGGCAGATATACGAACAGTACTTC CASSLQGQIYEQYF
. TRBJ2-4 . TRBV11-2 TGTGCCAGCAGCTTTAGCTTCCGGAACCAGCAGATTCAGTACTTC CASSFSFRNQQIQYF
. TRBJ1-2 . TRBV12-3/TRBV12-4 TGTGCCAGCAGTTCGGGGGTTGCCTATGGCTACACCTTC CASSSGVAYGYTF
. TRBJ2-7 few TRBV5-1 TGCGCCAGCAGCTTGGGCGGCGAGCAGTACTTC CASSLGGEQYF
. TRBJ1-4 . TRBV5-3 TGTGCCAGAAGCTTGAGGGGTCAGGGGAGGGGTAATGAAAAACTGTTTTTT CARSLRGQGRGNEKLFF
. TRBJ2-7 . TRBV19 TGTGCCAGTAGTATAGGGACTGCCGGCGAGCAGTACTTC CASSIGTAGEQYF
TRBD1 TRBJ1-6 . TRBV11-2 TGTGCCAGCAGCTTTAACGTTTTGCGAACAGGGGGTTCACCCCTCCACTTT CASSFNVLRTGGSPLHF
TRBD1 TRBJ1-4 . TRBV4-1 TGCGCCAGCAGCCACAACCTCCCGGGACAGGGGATTGAAAAACTGTTTTTT CASSHNLPGQGIEKLFF
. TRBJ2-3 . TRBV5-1 TGCGCCAGCAGCTTGGCCAACAGAAACACAGATACGCAGTATTTT CASSLANRNTDTQYF
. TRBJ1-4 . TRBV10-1 TGCGCCAGCAGTGACGGGGGGTACAATGAAAAACTGTTTTTT CASSDGGYNEKLFF
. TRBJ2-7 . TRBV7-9 TGTGCCAGCAGCTTAGGTCCTAGCAAGAGATTC CASSLGPSKRF
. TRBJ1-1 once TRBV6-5 TGTGCCAGCAGCTATCTAACTGAAGCTTTCTTT CASSYLTEAFF
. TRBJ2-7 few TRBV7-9 TGTGCCAGCAGCCCGAGTTACGAGCAGTACTTC CASSPSYEQYF
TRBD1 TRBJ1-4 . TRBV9 TGTGCCAGCAGCGTCGCGGACAGGGCTAATGAAAAACTGTTTTTT CASSVADRANEKLFF
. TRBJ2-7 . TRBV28 TGTGCCAGCAGTCGTCAGGGTAGCGGCTCCTACGAGCAGTACTTC CASSRQGSGSYEQYF
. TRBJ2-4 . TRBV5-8 TGTGCCAGCGCAGGAGGGGAAAACATTCAGTACTTC CASAGGENIQYF
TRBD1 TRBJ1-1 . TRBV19 TGTGCCAGTAGTTTCCGGGACAGGGGGGGCACTGAAGCTTTCTTT CASSFRDRGGTEAFF
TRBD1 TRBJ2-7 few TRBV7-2 TGTGCCAGCAGCTCGGACAGGGTCTCCTACGAGCAGTACTTC CASSSDRVSYEQYF
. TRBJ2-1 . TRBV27 TGTGCCAGCAGTCTAAGGGGGAGCTCCTACAATGAGCAGTTCTTC CASSLRGSSYNEQFF
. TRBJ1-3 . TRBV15 TGTGCCACCAGCAGGGACGGGGGGCCGGGAAACACCATATATTTT CATSRDGGPGNTIYF
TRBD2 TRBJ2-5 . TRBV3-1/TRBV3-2 TGTGCCAGCAGCCAAGATGGTAGCGGGGGCCCCTATGAGACCCAGTACTTC CASSQDGSGGPYETQYF
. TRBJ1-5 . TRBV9 TGTGCCAGCAGCGCCCGGGGCAATCAGCCCCAGCATTTT CASSARGNQPQHF
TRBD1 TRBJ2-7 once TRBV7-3 TGTGCCAGCTCTAAGACAGGGGCCGACGAGCAGTACTTC CASSKTGADEQYF
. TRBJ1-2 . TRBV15 TGTGCCACCAGCAGACGAGGCTCGGGGATAGGTGGCTACACCTTC CATSRRGSGIGGYTF
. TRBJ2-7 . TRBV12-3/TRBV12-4 TGTGCCAGCAGTCCACTAGTAGGCGAGCAGTACTTC CASSPLVGEQYF
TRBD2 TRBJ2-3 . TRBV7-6 TGTGCCAGCAGCACAGTAGCGGGGGGTAGCACAGATACGCAGTATTTT CASSTVAGGSTDTQYF
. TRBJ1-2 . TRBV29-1 TGCAGCGTTGGGGGCCCGGACAGTCTCGGCTATGGCTACACCTTC CSVGGPDSLGYGYTF
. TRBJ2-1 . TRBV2 TGTGCCAGCAGAGCCGGACTCCGGGTGAATGAGCAGTTCTTC CASRAGLRVNEQFF
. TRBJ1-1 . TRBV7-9 TGTGCCAGCAGCCCCCAAATAGCGGTTGAAGCTTTCTTT CASSPQIAVEAFF
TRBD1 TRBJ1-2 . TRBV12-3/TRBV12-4 TGTGCCAGCAGTCCGACAGGGACGGGCTACACCTTC CASSPTGTGYTF
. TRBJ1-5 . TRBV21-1 TGTGCCAGCTCCGGGACAGGGTACCAGGCCCAGCATTTT CASSGTGYQAQHF
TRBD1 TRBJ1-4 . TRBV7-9 TGTGCCAGCAGCTCAGACAGGGGCGGTGAAAAACTGTTTTTT CASSSDRGGEKLFF
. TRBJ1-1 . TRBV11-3 TGTGCCAGCAGCTCGACCCAGGACTCTGAAGCTTTCTTT CASSSTQDSEAFF
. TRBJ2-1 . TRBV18 TGTGCCAGCTCCCCACCCCTCGCTCTAGCGAGCCACAATGAGCAGTTCTTC CASSPPLALASHNEQFF
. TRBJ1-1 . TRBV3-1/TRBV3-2 TGTGCCAGCAGCCAAGATCCATTGAACACTGAAGCTTTCTTT CASSQDPLNTEAFF
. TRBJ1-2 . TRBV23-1 TGCGCCAGCAGTCGCCCTCCGGGGCAGGGACATTATGGCTACACCTTC CASSRPPGQGHYGYTF
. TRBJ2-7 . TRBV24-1 TGTGCCACCAGTGATCAGGGTATAAACGAGCAGTACTTC CATSDQGINEQYF
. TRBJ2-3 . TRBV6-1 TGTGCCAGCAGTGAACTAGTCTCTGGCGCAGATACGCAGTATTTT CASSELVSGADTQYF
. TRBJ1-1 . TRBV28 TGTGCCAGCAGTCCCTTTTTTGGGGGCGAAACTGAAGCTTTCTTT CASSPFFGGETEAFF